This entry concerns a single T cell receptor beta chain. Its antigen is unknown. This sample was taken from a study of CD8 T cells in ankylosing spondylitis. Construction of TCR beta libraries was performed using quantitative 5'-RACE with molecular barcodes. TCRdb used MiXCR to reprocess the 5' RACE reads, holding one entry per CDR3 protein. The repertoire holds 700,000 to 1,000,000 distinct CDR3 sequences, approximately 10% seen once, with roughly 0.51% in the top ten. The study, taken as a whole, reports: Clones linked to the disease showed a CD8+ phenotype. They occurred at relatively low frequencies in peripheral blood. One TCR beta motif, made up of seven to nine highly homologous variants, appeared characteristic of ankylosing spondylitis blood. Matched ankylosing spondylitis synovial fluid reportedly showed significant enrichment of disease-linked clones.

The V gene's germline CDR1 is DFQATT and CDR2 SNEGSKA (reference sequence). This CDR3 spans 12 amino acids. Trimming stripped 6 bases from V and 8 bases from J, with 16 bases between. The specimen was blood, either unsorted or a sorted T cell fraction (not recorded which). V gene TRBV20-1 combines with J gene TRBJ1-1; D unclear. The sequence was obtained from a male donor with ankylosing spondylitis. This chain's CDR3 is CSAGEWEGEAFF. The CDR3 DNA is TGCAGTGCCGGCGAATGGGAGGGAGAAGCTTTCTTT.